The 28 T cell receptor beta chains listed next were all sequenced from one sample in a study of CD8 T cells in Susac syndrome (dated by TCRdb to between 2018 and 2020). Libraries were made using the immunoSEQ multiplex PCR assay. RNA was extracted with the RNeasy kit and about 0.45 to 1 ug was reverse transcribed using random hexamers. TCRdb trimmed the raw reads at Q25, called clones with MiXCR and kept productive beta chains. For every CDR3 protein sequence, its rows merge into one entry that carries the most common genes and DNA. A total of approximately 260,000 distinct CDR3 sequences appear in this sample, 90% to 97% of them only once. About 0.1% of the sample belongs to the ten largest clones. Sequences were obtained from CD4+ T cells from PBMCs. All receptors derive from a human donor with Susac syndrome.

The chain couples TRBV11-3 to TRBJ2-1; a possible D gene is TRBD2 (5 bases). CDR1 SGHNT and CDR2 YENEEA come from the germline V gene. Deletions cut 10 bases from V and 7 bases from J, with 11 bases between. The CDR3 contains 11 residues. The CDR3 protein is CATGIQNEQFF. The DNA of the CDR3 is TGTGCCACCGGGATACAAAATGAGCAGTTCTTC.

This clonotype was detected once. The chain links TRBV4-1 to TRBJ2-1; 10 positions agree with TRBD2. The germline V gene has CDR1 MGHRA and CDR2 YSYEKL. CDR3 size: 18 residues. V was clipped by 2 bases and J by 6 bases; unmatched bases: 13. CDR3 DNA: TGCGCCAGCAGCCAACCCATTAGCTGGAGCGGGGGGGTCAATGAGCAGTTCTTC. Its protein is CASSQPISWSGGVNEQFF.

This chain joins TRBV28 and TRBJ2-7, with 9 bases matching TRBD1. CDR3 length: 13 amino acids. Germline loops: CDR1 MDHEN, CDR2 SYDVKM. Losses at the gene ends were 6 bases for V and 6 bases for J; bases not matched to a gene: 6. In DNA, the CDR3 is TGTGCCAGCAGGGGGTCGACAGGGGGCGAGCAGTACTTC. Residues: CASRGSTGGEQYF.

The CDR3 DNA reads as TGCAGTGCTAGAGATCTTTCGGGGGGAGAGCAGTTCTTC. Its protein product is CSARDLSGGEQFF. The chain links TRBV20-1 to TRBJ2-1; 7 bases match TRBD2. CDR3 length equals 13 residues. V shed 0 bases, J shed 10 bases, and the junction held 6 bases outside the gene matches. In germline, CDR1 is DFQATT, CDR2 SNEGSKA (reference sequence).

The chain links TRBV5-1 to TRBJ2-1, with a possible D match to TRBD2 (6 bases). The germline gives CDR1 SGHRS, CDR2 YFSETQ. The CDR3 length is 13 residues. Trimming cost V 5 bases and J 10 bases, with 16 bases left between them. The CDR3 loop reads CASRWRDAMEQFF. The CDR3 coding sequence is TGCGCCAGCAGGTGGAGGGACGCCATGGAGCAGTTCTTC. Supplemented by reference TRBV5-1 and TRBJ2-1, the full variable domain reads KAGVTQTPRYLIKTRGQQVTLSCSPISGHRSVSWYQQTPGQGLQFLFEYFSETQRNKGNFPGRFSGRQFSNSRSEMNVSTLELGDSALYLCASRWRDAMEQFFGPGTRLTVL.

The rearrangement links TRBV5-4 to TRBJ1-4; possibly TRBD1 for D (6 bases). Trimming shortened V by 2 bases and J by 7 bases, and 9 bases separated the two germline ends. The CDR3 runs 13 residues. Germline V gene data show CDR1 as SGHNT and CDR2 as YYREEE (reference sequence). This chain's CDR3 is CASSFRGSEKLFF. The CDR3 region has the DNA TGTGCCAGCAGCTTCAGGGGAAGTGAAAAACTGTTTTTT.

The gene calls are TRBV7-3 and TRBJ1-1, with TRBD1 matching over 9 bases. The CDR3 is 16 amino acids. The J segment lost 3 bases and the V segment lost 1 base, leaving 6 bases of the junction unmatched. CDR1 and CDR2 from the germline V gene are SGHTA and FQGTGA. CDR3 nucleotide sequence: TGTGCCAGCAGCTTAAGATCCGGGACAGGGTACACTGAAGCTTTCTTT. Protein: CASSLRSGTGYTEAFF.

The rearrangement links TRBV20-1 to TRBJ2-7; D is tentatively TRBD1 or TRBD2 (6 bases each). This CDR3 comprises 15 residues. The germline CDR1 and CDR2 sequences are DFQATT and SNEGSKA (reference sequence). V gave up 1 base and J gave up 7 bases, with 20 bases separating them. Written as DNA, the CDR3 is TGCAGTGCTAGAGTAACCGGGACATCTGGACTAGAGCAGTACTTC. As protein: CSARVTGTSGLEQYF.

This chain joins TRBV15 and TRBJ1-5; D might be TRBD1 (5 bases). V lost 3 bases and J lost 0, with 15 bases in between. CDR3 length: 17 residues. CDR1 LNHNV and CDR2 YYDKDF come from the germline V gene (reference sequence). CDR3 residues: CATSRAWWGISNQPQHF. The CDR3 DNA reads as TGTGCCACCAGCAGGGCGTGGTGGGGGATTAGCAATCAGCCCCAGCATTTT.

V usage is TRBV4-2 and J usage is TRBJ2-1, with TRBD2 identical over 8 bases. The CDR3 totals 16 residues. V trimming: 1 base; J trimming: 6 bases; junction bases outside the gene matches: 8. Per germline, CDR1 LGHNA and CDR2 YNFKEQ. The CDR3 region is CASSQGGSGTSNEQFF. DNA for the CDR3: TGTGCCAGCAGCCAAGGTGGTAGCGGGACGTCCAATGAGCAGTTCTTC.

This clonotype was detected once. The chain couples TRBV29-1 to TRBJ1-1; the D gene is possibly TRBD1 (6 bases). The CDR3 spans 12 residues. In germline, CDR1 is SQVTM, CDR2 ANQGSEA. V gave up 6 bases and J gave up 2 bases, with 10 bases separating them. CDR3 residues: CSVQGFNTEAFF. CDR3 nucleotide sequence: TGCAGCGTCCAGGGGTTCAACACTGAAGCTTTCTTT.

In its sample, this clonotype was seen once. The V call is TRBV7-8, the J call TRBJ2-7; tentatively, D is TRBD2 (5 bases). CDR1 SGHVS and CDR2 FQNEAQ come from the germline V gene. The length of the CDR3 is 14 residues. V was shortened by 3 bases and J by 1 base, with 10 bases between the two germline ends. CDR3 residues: CASSLTRLSYEQYF. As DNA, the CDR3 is TGTGCCAGCAGCTTGACCAGACTATCCTACGAGCAGTACTTC.

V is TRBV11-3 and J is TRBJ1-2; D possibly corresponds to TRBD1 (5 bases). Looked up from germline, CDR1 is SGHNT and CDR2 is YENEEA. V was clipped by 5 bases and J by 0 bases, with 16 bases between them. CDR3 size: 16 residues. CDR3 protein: CASSTRTSRTNYGYTF. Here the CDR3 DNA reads TGTGCCAGCAGCACCCGGACATCACGAACTAACTATGGCTACACCTTC.

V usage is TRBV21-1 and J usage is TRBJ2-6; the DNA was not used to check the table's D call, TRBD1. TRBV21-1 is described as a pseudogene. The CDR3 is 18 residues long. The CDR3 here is CASSLQTGGISGANVLTF. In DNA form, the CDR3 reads TGTGCCAGCAGCTTACAGACAGGGGGCATCTCTGGGGCCAACGTCCTGACTTTC.

The DNA for the CDR3 is TGCGCCAGCAGACTGCCGGGAAAAGATACGCAGTATTTT. Its protein is CASRLPGKDTQYF. The chain couples TRBV5-1 to TRBJ2-3; TRBD2 might be the D (5 bases). Trimming cost V 5 bases and J 5 bases, with 12 bases left between them. Germline V gene data show CDR1 as SGHRS and CDR2 as YFSETQ. This CDR3 has 13 residues.

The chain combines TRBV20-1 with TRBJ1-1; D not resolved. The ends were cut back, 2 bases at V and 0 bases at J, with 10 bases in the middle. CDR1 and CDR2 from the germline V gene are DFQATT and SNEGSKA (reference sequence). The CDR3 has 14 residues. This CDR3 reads CSARYPGMNTEAFF. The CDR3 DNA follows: TGCAGTGCTAGATATCCGGGGATGAACACTGAAGCTTTCTTT.

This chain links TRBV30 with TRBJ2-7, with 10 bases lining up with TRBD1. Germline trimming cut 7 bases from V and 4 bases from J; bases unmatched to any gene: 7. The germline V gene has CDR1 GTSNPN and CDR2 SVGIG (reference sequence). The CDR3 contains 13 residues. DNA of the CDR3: TGTGCCTTGACCGGGACAGGGGAATACGAGCAGTACTTC. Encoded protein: CALTGTGEYEQYF.

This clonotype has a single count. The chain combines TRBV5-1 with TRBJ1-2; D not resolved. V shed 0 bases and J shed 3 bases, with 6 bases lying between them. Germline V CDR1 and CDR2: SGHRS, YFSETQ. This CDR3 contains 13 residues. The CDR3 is CASSLDGDYGYTF. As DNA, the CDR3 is TGCGCCAGCAGCTTGGATGGAGACTATGGCTACACCTTC.

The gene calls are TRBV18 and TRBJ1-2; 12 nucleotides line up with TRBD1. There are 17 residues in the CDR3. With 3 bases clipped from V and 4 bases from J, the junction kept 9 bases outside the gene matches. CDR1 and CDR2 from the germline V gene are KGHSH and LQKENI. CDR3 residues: CASSPGQGQGASYGYTF. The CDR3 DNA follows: TGTGCCAGCTCACCGGGACAGGGACAGGGGGCCTCCTATGGCTACACCTTC.

CDR3 residues: CASSSQTNYGYTF. DNA for the CDR3: TGTGCCAGCAGCAGTCAGACCAACTATGGCTACACCTTC. V usage is TRBV7-2 and J usage is TRBJ1-2, with D hard to call. V lost 5 bases to trimming and J lost 2 bases, with 9 bases between them. Germline-derived CDR1 and CDR2 are SGHTA and FQGNSA. The CDR3 totals 13 residues.

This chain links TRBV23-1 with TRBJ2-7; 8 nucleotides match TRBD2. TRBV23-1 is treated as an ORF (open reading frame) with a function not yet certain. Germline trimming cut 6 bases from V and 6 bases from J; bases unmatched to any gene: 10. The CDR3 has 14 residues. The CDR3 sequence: CASSPTSVSPEQYF. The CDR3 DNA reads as TGCGCCAGCAGCCCGACTAGCGTAAGCCCCGAGCAGTACTTC.

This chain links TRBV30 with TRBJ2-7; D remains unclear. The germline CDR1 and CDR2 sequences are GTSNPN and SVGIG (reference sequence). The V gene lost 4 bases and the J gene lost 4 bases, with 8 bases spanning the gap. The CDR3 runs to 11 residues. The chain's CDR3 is CAWTSGYEQYF. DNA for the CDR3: TGTGCCTGGACCTCTGGTTACGAGCAGTACTTC.

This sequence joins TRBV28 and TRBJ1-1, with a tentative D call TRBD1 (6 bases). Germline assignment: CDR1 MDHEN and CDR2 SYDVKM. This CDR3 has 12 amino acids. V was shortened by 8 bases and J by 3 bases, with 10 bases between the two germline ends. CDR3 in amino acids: CASGGQYTEAFF. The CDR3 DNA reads TGTGCCAGCGGTGGACAGTACACTGAAGCTTTCTTT.

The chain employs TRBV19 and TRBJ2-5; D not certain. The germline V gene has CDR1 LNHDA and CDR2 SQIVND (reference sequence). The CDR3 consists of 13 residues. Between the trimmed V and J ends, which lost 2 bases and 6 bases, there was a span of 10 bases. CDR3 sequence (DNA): TGTGCCAGTAGTATATCGGCCCACAAGACCCAGTACTTC. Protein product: CASSISAHKTQYF. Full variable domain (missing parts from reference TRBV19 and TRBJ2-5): DGGITQSPKYLFRKEGQNVTLSCEQNLNHDAMYWYRQDPGQGLRLIYYSQIVNDFQKGDIAEGYSVSREKKESFPLTVTSAQKNPTAFYLCASSISAHKTQYFGPGTRLLVL.

CDR3 residues: CAWSVAGINYGYTF. The DNA of the CDR3 is TGTGCCTGGAGTGTAGCAGGAATCAACTATGGCTACACCTTC. The chain recombines TRBV30 with TRBJ1-2; the D is unclear. The CDR3 length is 14 residues. Germline V gene lookup returns CDR1 GTSNPN and CDR2 SVGIG (reference sequence). Between the trimmed V and J ends, which lost 0 bases and 2 bases, there was a span of 10 bases.

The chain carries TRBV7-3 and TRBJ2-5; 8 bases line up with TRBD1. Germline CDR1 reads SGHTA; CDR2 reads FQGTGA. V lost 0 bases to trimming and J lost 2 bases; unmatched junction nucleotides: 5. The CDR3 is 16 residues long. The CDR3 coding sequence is TGTGCCAGCAGCTTAACGCTGGACAGGGCTCAAGAGACCCAGTACTTC. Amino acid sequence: CASSLTLDRAQETQYF.

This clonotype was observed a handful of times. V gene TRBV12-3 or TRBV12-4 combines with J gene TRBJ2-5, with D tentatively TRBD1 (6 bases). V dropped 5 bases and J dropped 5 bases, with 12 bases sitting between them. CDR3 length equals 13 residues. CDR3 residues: CASSPQGRETQYF. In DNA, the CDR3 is TGTGCCAGCAGTCCACAGGGTCGGGAGACCCAGTACTTC.

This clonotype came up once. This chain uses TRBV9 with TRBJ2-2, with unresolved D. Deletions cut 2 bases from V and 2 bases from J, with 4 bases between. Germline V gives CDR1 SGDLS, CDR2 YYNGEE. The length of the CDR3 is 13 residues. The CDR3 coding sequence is TGTGCCAGCAGCGTCAGCAACACCGGGGAGCTGTTTTTT. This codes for CASSVSNTGELFF.